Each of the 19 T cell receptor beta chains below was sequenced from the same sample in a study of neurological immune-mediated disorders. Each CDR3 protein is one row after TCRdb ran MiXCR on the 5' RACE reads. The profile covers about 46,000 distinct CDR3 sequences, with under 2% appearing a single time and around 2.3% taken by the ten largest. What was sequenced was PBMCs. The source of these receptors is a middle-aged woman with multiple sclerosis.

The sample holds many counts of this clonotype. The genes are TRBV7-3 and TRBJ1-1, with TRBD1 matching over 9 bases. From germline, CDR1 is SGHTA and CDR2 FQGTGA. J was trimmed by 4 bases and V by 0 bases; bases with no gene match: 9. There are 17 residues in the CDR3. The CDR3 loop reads CASSLTGGDRARTEAFF. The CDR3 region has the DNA TGTGCCAGCAGCTTAACAGGGGGGGACAGGGCTCGCACTGAAGCTTTCTTT.

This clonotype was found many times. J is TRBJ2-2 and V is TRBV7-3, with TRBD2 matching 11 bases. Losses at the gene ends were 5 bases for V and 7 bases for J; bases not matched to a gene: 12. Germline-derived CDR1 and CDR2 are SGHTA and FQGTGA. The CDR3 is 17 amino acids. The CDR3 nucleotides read TGTGCCAGCAGCCCAAGGCCCCCTACTAGCGGGGGCGGGGAGCTGTTTTTT. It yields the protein CASSPRPPTSGGGELFF.

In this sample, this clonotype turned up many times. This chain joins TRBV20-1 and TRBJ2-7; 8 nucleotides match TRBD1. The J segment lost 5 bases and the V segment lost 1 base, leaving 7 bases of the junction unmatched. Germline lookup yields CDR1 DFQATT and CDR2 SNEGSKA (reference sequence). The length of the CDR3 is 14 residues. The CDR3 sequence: CSARARTGFDEQYF. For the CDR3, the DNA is TGCAGTGCTAGAGCCCGGACAGGGTTCGACGAGCAGTACTTC.

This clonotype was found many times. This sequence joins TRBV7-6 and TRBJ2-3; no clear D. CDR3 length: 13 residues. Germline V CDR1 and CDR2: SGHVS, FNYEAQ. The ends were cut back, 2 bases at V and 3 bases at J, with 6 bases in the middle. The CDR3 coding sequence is TGTGCCAGCAGCTTACCCCAAACAGATACGCAGTATTTT. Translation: CASSLPQTDTQYF. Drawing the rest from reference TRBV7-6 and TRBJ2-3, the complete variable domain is GAGVSQSPRYKVTKRGQDVALRCDPISGHVSLYWYRQALGQGPEFLTYFNYEAQQDKSGLPNDRFSAERPEGSISTLTIQRTEQRDSAMYRCASSLPQTDTQYFGPGTRLTVL.

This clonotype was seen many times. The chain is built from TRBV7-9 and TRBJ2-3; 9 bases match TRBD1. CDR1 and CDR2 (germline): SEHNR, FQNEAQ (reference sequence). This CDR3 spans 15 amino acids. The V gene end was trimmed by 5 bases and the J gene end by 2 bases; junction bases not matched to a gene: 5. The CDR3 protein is CASSPRDRVTDTQYF. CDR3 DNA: TGTGCCAGCAGCCCCCGGGACAGGGTCACAGATACGCAGTATTTT. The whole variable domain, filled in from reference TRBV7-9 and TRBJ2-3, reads DTGVSQNPRHKITKRGQNVTFRCDPISEHNRLYWYRQTLGQGPEFLTYFQNEAQLEKSRLLSDRFSAERPKGSFSTLEIQRTEQGDSAMYLCASSPRDRVTDTQYFGPGTRLTVL.

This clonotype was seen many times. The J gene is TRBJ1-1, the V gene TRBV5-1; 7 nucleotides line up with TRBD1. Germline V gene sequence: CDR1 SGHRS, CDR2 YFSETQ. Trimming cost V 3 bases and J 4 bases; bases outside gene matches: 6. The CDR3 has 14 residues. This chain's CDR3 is CASSSTGQATEAFF. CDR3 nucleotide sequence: TGCGCCAGCAGCTCGACCGGACAGGCCACTGAAGCTTTCTTT.

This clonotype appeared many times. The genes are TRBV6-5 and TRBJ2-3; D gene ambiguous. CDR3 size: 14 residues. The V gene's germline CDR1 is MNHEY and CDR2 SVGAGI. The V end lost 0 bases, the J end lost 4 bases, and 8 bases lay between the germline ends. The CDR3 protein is CASSYSPPPDTQYF. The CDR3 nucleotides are TGTGCCAGCAGTTACTCGCCGCCACCAGATACGCAGTATTTT.

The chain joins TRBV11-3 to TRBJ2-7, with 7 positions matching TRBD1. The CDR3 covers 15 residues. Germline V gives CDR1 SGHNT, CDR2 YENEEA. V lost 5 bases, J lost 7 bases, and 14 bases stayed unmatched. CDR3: CASSRPVTGRLEQYF. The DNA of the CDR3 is TGTGCCAGCAGCCGCCCCGTGACAGGGCGACTTGAGCAGTACTTC.

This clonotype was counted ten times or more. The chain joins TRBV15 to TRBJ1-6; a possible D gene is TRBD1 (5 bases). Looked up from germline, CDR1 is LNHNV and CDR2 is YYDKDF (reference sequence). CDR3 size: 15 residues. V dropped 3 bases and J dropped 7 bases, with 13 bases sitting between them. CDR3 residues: CATSRIREWNSPLHF. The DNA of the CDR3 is TGTGCCACCAGCAGGATCAGGGAATGGAATTCACCCCTCCACTTT.

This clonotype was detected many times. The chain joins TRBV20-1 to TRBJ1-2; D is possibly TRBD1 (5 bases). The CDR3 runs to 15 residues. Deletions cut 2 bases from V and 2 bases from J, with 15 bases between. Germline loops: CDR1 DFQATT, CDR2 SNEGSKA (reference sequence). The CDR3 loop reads CSARTSGLGNYGYTF. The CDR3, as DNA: TGCAGTGCTAGAACTTCAGGGTTGGGGAACTATGGCTACACCTTC.

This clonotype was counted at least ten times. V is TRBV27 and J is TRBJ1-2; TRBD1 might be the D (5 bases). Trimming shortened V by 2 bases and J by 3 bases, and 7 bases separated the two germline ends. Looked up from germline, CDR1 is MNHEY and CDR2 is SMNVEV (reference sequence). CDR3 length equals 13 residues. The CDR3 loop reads CASSLRGDYGYTF. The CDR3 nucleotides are TGTGCCAGCAGTTTAAGGGGAGACTATGGCTACACCTTC.

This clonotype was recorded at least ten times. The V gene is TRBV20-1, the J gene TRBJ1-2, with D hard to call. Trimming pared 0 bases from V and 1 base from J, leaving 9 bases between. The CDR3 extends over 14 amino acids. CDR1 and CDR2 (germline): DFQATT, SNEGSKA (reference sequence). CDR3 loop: CSAREPGFNYGYTF. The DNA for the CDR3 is TGCAGTGCTAGAGAGCCCGGCTTTAACTATGGCTACACCTTC.

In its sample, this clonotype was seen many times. As DNA, the CDR3 is TGTGCCAGCTTTAACCGACCAACCGGCGGGAACACTGAAGCTTTCTTT. It codes for CASFNRPTGGNTEAFF. The chain joins TRBV18 to TRBJ1-1; D not certain. Germline assignment: CDR1 KGHSH and CDR2 LQKENI. V was cut by 7 bases and J by 1 base, with 19 bases left in between. The CDR3 sequence is 16 residues long. Variable domain in full (rest from reference TRBV18 and TRBJ1-1): NAGVMQNPRHLVRRRGQEARLRCSPMKGHSHVYWYRQLPEEGLKFMVYLQKENIIDESGMPKERFSAEFPKEGPSILRIQQVVRGDSAAYFCASFNRPTGGNTEAFFGQGTRLTVV.

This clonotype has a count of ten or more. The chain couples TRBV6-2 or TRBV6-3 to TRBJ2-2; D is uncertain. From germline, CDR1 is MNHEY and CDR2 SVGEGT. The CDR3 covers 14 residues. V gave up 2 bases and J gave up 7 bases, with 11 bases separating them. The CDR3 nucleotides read TGTGCCAGCAGTTACAACACCCCGGACGGGGAGCTGTTTTTT. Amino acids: CASSYNTPDGELFF.

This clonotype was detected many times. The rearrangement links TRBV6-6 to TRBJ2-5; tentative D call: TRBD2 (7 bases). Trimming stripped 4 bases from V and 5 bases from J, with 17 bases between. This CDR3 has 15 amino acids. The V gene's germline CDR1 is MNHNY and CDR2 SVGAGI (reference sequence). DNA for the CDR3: TGTGCCAGCAGTTTCCACGCGGGGGCCGTGGAGACCCAGTACTTC. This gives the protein CASSFHAGAVETQYF.

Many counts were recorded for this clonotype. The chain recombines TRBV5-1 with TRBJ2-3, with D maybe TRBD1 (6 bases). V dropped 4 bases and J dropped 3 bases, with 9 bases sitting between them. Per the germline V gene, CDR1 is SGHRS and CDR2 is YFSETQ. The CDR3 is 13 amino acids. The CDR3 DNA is TGCGCCAGCAGCACGGACAGTACAGATACGCAGTATTTT. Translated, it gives CASSTDSTDTQYF.

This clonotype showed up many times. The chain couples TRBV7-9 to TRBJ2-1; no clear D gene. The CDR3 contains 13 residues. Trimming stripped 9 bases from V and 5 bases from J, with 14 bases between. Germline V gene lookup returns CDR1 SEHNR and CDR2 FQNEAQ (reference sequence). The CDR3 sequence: CASTLRANNEQFF. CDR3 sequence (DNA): TGTGCCAGTACTCTAAGGGCTAACAATGAGCAGTTCTTC.

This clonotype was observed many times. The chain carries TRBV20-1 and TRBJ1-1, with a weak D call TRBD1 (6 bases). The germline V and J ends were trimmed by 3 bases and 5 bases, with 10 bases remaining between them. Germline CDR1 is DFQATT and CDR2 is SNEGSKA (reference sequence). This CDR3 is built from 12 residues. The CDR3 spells CSARQGSTEAFF. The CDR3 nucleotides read TGCAGTGCTAGGCAGGGGTCGACTGAAGCTTTCTTT.

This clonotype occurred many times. The CDR3 nucleotides are TGTGCCATCAGGGCACAGGGATTGACTAACTATGGCTACACCTTC. This translates into CAIRAQGLTNYGYTF. The gene calls are TRBV10-3 and TRBJ1-2; TRBD1 might be the D (6 bases). The germline gives CDR1 ENHRY, CDR2 SYGVKD. This CDR3 is built from 15 residues. The V end lost 6 bases, the J end lost 0 bases, and 14 bases lay between the germline ends.